The rows below give T cell receptor beta chains drawn from one sample of a study of early T cells in non-severe SARS-CoV-2 infection. TCRdb recomputed calls from the 5' RACE reads with MiXCR, one row per CDR3 protein. The sample has roughly 60,000 distinct CDR3 sequences; around an eighth are singletons. Source material: whole blood. All receptors come from an adult who was a healthcare worker with PCR-confirmed SARS-CoV-2 infection or an uninfected control (not recorded which). CDR3s include the opening cysteine and the closing phenylalanine or tryptophan. D genes are given only for firm matches. Where a row states a size, it is once, few, many or the class of an expanded clone; other rows omit it.

clone_size: few
v_call: TRBV5-1
j_call: TRBJ2-5
cdr3_length: 15
d_call: TRBD1
cdr3_nt: TGCGCCAGCAGCCCCCTATCAGGGGGCAAAGAGACCCAGTACTTC
cdr3_aa: CASSPLSGGKETQYF

clone_size: .
v_call: TRBV4-1
j_call: TRBJ2-7
cdr3_length: 13
d_call: .
cdr3_nt: TGCGCCAGCAGCCATAGCGCCTCCTACGAGCAGTACTTC
cdr3_aa: CASSHSASYEQYF

clone_size: few
v_call: TRBV6-6
j_call: TRBJ2-2
cdr3_length: 16
d_call: TRBD2
cdr3_nt: TGTGCCAGCAGTGGGGAGGGGACTGCGAACACCGGGGAGCTGTTTTTT
cdr3_aa: CASSGEGTANTGELFF

clone_size: few
v_call: TRBV11-2
j_call: TRBJ1-2
cdr3_length: 15
d_call: TRBD1
cdr3_nt: TGTGCCAGCAGCCCCCGGCCGGGGGACAGGGATGGCCACACCTTC
cdr3_aa: CASSPRPGDRDGHTF

clone_size: many
v_call: TRBV2
j_call: TRBJ1-5
cdr3_length: 15
d_call: TRBD1
cdr3_nt: TGTGCCAGCAGCACCGGACAGGGTGGCAATCAGCCCCAGCATTTT
cdr3_aa: CASSTGQGGNQPQHF

clone_size: few
v_call: TRBV5-4
j_call: TRBJ2-1
cdr3_length: 13
d_call: .
cdr3_nt: TGTGCCAGCAACCGGGACGGACAAAATGAGCAGTTCTTC
cdr3_aa: CASNRDGQNEQFF

clone_size: .
v_call: TRBV10-3
j_call: TRBJ1-6
cdr3_length: 16
d_call: TRBD1
cdr3_nt: TGTGCCATCAGTGCACGGGACAGGGGAGGGAATTCACCCCTCCACTTT
cdr3_aa: CAISARDRGGNSPLHF

clone_size: few
v_call: TRBV27
j_call: TRBJ1-2
cdr3_length: 12
d_call: TRBD1
cdr3_nt: TGTGCCAGCAGTTTGACAGGGACTGGCTACACCTTC
cdr3_aa: CASSLTGTGYTF

clone_size: .
v_call: TRBV11-2
j_call: TRBJ2-1
cdr3_length: 14
d_call: .
cdr3_nt: TGTGCCAGCAGCGGAGACAGGCAGTACAATGAGCAGTTCTTC
cdr3_aa: CASSGDRQYNEQFF

clone_size: few
v_call: TRBV11-2
j_call: TRBJ2-2
cdr3_length: 16
d_call: TRBD1
cdr3_nt: TGTGCCAGCAGCTCGGGACAGGGGGCGCCGACCGGGGAGCTGTTTTTT
cdr3_aa: CASSSGQGAPTGELFF

clone_size: few
v_call: TRBV29-1
j_call: TRBJ2-1
cdr3_length: 17
d_call: TRBD2
cdr3_nt: TGCAGCGTTGACAGGCTAGCGGGGGGGCCCTCCTACAATGAGCAGTTCTTC
cdr3_aa: CSVDRLAGGPSYNEQFF

clone_size: .
v_call: TRBV2
j_call: TRBJ2-3
cdr3_length: 16
d_call: TRBD2
cdr3_nt: TGTGCCAGCAAGGCTGGGACCGGGGGGAACACAGATACGCAGTATTTT
cdr3_aa: CASKAGTGGNTDTQYF

clone_size: many
v_call: TRBV18
j_call: TRBJ2-7
cdr3_length: 13
d_call: TRBD2
cdr3_nt: TGTGCCAGCTCACCGGGACTAGAGTACGAGCAGTACTTC
cdr3_aa: CASSPGLEYEQYF

clone_size: .
v_call: TRBV4-3
j_call: TRBJ1-1
cdr3_length: 15
d_call: .
cdr3_nt: TGCGCCAGCAGCCAAGAAACAGGCTGGAACACTGAAGCTTTCTTT
cdr3_aa: CASSQETGWNTEAFF

clone_size: .
v_call: TRBV6-2/TRBV6-3
j_call: TRBJ2-1
cdr3_length: 15
d_call: .
cdr3_nt: TGTGCCAGCAGTCCCCTGGGACGGGTAGATAATGAGCAGTTCTTC
cdr3_aa: CASSPLGRVDNEQFF

clone_size: many
v_call: TRBV11-2
j_call: TRBJ1-1
cdr3_length: 14
d_call: .
cdr3_nt: TGTGCCAGCAGCTTCGGTCAGGGAAACACTGAAGCTTTCTTT
cdr3_aa: CASSFGQGNTEAFF

clone_size: .
v_call: TRBV6-5
j_call: TRBJ2-5
cdr3_length: 16
d_call: TRBD1
cdr3_nt: TGTGCCAGCAGTTATGGGACAGGAGTACTCCAAGAGACCCAGTACTTC
cdr3_aa: CASSYGTGVLQETQYF

clone_size: .
v_call: TRBV10-3
j_call: TRBJ2-3
cdr3_length: 15
d_call: TRBD2
cdr3_nt: TGTGCCACGGGAAGGAGCGGGAGTACATCGGATACGCAGTATTTT
cdr3_aa: CATGRSGSTSDTQYF

clone_size: .
v_call: TRBV12-5
j_call: TRBJ2-2
cdr3_length: 14
d_call: TRBD1
cdr3_nt: TGTGCTAGTGGGGGACAGGGGAACACCGGGGAGCTGTTTTTT
cdr3_aa: CASGGQGNTGELFF

clone_size: .
v_call: TRBV20-1
j_call: TRBJ1-5
cdr3_length: 14
d_call: .
cdr3_nt: TGCAGTGCTAGAGAGGGGCAGTCATATCAGCCCCAGCATTTT
cdr3_aa: CSAREGQSYQPQHF

clone_size: many
v_call: TRBV7-2
j_call: TRBJ1-5
cdr3_length: 16
d_call: TRBD1
cdr3_nt: TGTGCCAGCAGCTTGGTTACAGGGGCCGGCAATCAGCCCCAGCATTTT
cdr3_aa: CASSLVTGAGNQPQHF

clone_size: .
v_call: TRBV2
j_call: TRBJ2-1
cdr3_length: 15
d_call: TRBD2
cdr3_nt: TGTGCCAGCAGTGACTGGAGCGGGAGGGGGAGTGAGCAGTTCTTC
cdr3_aa: CASSDWSGRGSEQFF

clone_size: few
v_call: TRBV28
j_call: TRBJ2-1
cdr3_length: 14
d_call: TRBD1
cdr3_nt: TGTGCCAGCAGTTTCCAGGGGGCTTACAATGAGCAGTTCTTC
cdr3_aa: CASSFQGAYNEQFF

clone_size: few
v_call: TRBV29-1
j_call: TRBJ1-5
cdr3_length: 12
d_call: .
cdr3_nt: TGCAGCGCTGGGTCAGGGAATCAGCCCCAGCATTTT
cdr3_aa: CSAGSGNQPQHF

clone_size: few
v_call: TRBV29-1
j_call: TRBJ1-1
cdr3_length: 12
d_call: .
cdr3_nt: TGCAGCGTTCTACAGGGACACACTGAAGCTTTCTTT
cdr3_aa: CSVLQGHTEAFF

clone_size: .
v_call: TRBV7-6
j_call: TRBJ2-1
cdr3_length: 14
d_call: .
cdr3_nt: TGTGCCAGCAGCTCCAATCCGGCGGCGGGAGAGCAGTTCTTC
cdr3_aa: CASSSNPAAGEQFF

clone_size: few
v_call: TRBV5-6
j_call: TRBJ2-5
cdr3_length: 16
d_call: .
cdr3_nt: TGTGCCAGCAGCTGGTTACAACTAGCCCCCACAGAGACCCAGTACTTC
cdr3_aa: CASSWLQLAPTETQYF

clone_size: many
v_call: TRBV7-9
j_call: TRBJ2-7
cdr3_length: 15
d_call: TRBD1
cdr3_nt: TGTGCCAGCAGCCCACAGGGGGCTACTGGCTACGAGCAGTACTTC
cdr3_aa: CASSPQGATGYEQYF